The rows below give T cell receptor beta chains drawn from one sample of a study of shared clonotypes between healthy human individuals. Clones were sequenced by immunoSEQ multiplex PCR, and TCRdb holds only the in-frame ones, with some missing. The repertoire has 1,500,000 or so clones, more than 95% of them found once; the top ten carry about 1%. Sequences were obtained from naive CD4+ T cells sorted from blood. The receptors shown here come from a young man in good health. Each CDR3 is given with its conserved first and last residue. D genes are given only for firm matches. The size entry is marked missing in some rows and otherwise reads once, few, many or a size class.

DNA,CDR3,V,size,D,J
TGTGCCAGCAGTGAACTGGACACGTATGGCTACACCTTC,CASSELDTYGYTF,TRBV6-1,-,-,TRBJ1-2
TGTGCCAGCAGAGGACTAGCGGGAGACACCGGGGAGCTGTTTTTT,CASRGLAGDTGELFF,TRBV2,-,TRBD2,TRBJ2-2
TGTGCCAGCAGTTTTGCGGGTCCACGAGACTACGAGCAGTACTTC,CASSFAGPRDYEQYF,TRBV28,-,-,TRBJ2-7
TGTGCCTGGAGTGTACGGACAACAGATCAGCCCCAGCATTTT,CAWSVRTTDQPQHF,TRBV30,-,-,TRBJ1-5
TGTGCCAGCAGCGTAGTCGCCGGGGGGACTGAAGCTTTCTTT,CASSVVAGGTEAFF,TRBV9,-,-,TRBJ1-1
TGTGCCAGTGGGGGCGCTTCCCCCGGGGCTAACTATGGCTACACCTTC,CASGGASPGANYGYTF,TRBV19,-,-,TRBJ1-2
TGTGCCAGCAGCTTACAGGGCTACGAGCAGTACTTC,CASSLQGYEQYF,TRBV7-2,few,-,TRBJ2-7
TGTGCCAGCAGCACCCTCCCAGGGCCTTTGAGCTACACCTTC,CASSTLPGPLSYTF,TRBV27,-,-,TRBJ1-2
TGTGCCAGCAGTTCCAGGACAGGGTCCAACGAGCAGTACTTC,CASSSRTGSNEQYF,TRBV28,once,TRBD1,TRBJ2-7
TGTGCCAGCACCCGAAAGGGGGAAAACACCGGGGAGCTGTTTTTT,CASTRKGENTGELFF,TRBV6-1,-,-,TRBJ2-2
TGTGCCAGCAGTTTGGACTACGTTACCGGGGAGCTGTTTTTT,CASSLDYVTGELFF,TRBV28,once,-,TRBJ2-2
TGTGCCAGCAGCACCGAGGCGCCTCTTTCGGGGCAGTACTTC,CASSTEAPLSGQYF,TRBV7-9,-,-,TRBJ2-7
TGTGCTTGGACCCAGGGGCGAACCACCTTC,CAWTQGRTTF,TRBV30,-,-,TRBJ1-2
TGCAGCGTTGTCTTTCGGGGGATTCTATACGAGCAGTACTTC,CSVVFRGILYEQYF,TRBV29-1,-,-,TRBJ2-7
TGTGCCAGCAGCGTAATGACAAGCTCCTGTAGGTACTTC,CASSVMTSSCRYF,TRBV9,-,-,TRBJ2-7